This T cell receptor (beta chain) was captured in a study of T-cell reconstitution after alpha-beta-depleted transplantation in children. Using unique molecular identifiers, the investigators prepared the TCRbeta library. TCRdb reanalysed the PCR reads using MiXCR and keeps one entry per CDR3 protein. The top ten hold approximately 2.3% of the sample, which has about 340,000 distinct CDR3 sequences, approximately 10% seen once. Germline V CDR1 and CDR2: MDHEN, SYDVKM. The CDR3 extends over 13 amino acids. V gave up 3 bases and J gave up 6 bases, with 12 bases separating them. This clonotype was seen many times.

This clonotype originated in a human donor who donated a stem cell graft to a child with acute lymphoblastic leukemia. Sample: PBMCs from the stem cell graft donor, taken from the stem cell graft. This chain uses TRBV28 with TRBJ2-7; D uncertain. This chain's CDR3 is CASSFDQNGEQYF. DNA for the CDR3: TGTGCCAGCAGTTTCGACCAGAACGGCGAGCAGTACTTC.